These 5 T cell receptor beta chains share one sample of origin, sequenced in a study of blood T cell repertoires in COVID-19. The method was immunoSEQ multiplex PCR; TCRdb's version includes in-frame clones alone and lacks a portion of them. The table includes 370,000 or so clones, around 87% detected once. Sequencing was performed on PBMCs or T cells enriched from blood (not recorded which). These receptors were obtained from a man aged 25 to 40 who had recovered from COVID-19.

The chain combines TRBV9 with TRBJ2-1; no clear D gene. The V end was cut by 0 bases, the J end by 1 base, with 8 bases between. The CDR3 runs to 15 residues. CDR1 is SGDLS and CDR2 is YYNGEE in the germline V gene. CDR3 residues: CASSVEPVSYNEQFF. The CDR3 region has the DNA TGTGCCAGCAGCGTAGAACCAGTTTCCTACAATGAGCAGTTCTTC.

The chain has TRBV3-1 (or the pseudogene TRBV3-2) and TRBJ1-2; no firm D call. Germline V gives CDR1 LGHDT, CDR2 YNNKEL (reference sequence). V was clipped by 3 bases and J by 4 bases, with 18 bases between them. This CDR3 contains 16 residues. This CDR3 is CASSHSSGTLIYGYTF. DNA of the CDR3: TGTGCCAGCAGCCATAGTAGCGGCACGCTAATCTATGGCTACACCTTC.

V is TRBV6-5 and J is TRBJ1-1, with D tentatively TRBD1 (5 bases). From germline, CDR1 is MNHEY and CDR2 SVGAGI. Trimming left V 5 bases short and J 10 bases short, with 17 bases between. The CDR3 loop spans 13 amino acids. The CDR3 region has the DNA TGTGCCAGCAGTCCCGGGGGGATAATTAGAGCTTTCTTT. Translation gives CASSPGGIIRAFF.

The CDR3 loop is CASSSGQVQYF. Written as DNA, the CDR3 is TGTGCCAGCAGCTCAGGACAGGTACAGTACTTC. The chain has TRBV7-9 and TRBJ2-7; 7 bases fit TRBD1. J was trimmed by 10 bases and V by 4 bases; bases with no gene match: 4. This CDR3 has 11 amino acids. CDR1 and CDR2 (germline): SEHNR, FQNEAQ (reference sequence).

This chain connects TRBV25-1 to TRBJ1-4; unclear D gene. CDR1 and CDR2 (germline): MGHDK, SYGVNS. The V end was cut by 8 bases, the J end by 0 bases, with 10 bases between. The CDR3 runs 14 residues. CDR3 sequence reads: CASGQYATNEKLFF. The CDR3 bases are TGTGCCAGCGGCCAATACGCAACTAATGAAAAACTGTTTTTT.